Listed here is a single TCR beta chain. Its specificity is not known. Sequenced with the Oncomine TCR Beta short-read assay was DNA taken from cultured CD4+ T cells. Cultured CD4+ T cells were the source of extracted genomic DNA. One entry per CDR3 protein results from TCRdb running MiXCR on the PCR reads. The data show thousands of distinct CDR3 sequences, around 28% seen once. The sample is drawn from a study of vaccination and CD4 T cells after COVID-19. Whole-study context: The convalescents were made up of six males and four females, two of whom were Hispanic.

Treatment reported: roughly 11-day PBMC culture with coronavirus spike peptide pools or control peptides (ViraFEST assay). ViraFEST relied on peptide pools to expand antigen-specific T cells; the TCRs were sequenced afterward. Per germline, CDR1 SGHNT and CDR2 YYREEE (reference sequence). The CDR3 contains 13 residues. The V end was cut by 6 bases, the J end by 3 bases, with 7 bases between. The clonotype originates from a human donor who had recovered from COVID-19. The specimen was CD4+ T cells from blood, cultured in vitro, collected after SARS-CoV-2 vaccination. V and J are TRBV5-4 and TRBJ2-6; unclear D gene. The CDR3 sequence is CASTGDGANVLTF. The CDR3 region has the DNA TGTGCCAGCACTGGGGATGGGGCCAACGTCCTGACTTTC.